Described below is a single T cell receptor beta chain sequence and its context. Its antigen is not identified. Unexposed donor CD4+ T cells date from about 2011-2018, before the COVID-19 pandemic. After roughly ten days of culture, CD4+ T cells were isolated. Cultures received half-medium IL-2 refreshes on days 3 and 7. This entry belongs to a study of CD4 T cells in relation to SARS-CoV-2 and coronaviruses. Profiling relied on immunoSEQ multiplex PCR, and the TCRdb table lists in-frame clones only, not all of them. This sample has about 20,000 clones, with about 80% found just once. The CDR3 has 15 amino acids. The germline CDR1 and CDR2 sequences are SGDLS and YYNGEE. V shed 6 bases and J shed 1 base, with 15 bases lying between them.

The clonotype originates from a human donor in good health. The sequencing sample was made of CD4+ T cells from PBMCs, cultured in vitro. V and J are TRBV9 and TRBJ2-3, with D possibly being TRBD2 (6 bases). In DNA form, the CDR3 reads TGTGCCAGCAAGTTTTCGGAGGGAGGCACAGATACGCAGTATTTT. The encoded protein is CASKFSEGGTDTQYF.